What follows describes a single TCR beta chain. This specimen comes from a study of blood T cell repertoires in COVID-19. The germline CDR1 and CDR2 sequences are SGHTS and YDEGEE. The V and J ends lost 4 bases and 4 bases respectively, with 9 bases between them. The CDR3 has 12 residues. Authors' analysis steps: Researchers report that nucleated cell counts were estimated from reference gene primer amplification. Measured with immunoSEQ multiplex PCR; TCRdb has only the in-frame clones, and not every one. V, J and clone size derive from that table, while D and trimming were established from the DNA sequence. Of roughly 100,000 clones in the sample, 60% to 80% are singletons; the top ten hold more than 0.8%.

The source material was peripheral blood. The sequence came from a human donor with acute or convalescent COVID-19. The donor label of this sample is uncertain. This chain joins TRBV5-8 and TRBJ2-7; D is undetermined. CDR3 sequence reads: CASSASRYEQYF. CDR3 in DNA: TGTGCCAGCAGCGCCTCGAGGTACGAGCAGTACTTC.